This T cell receptor beta chain was recorded in a study of identical twins. Whole-study findings and limits: Analyses of zero insertions could be partly confounded by invariant MAIT and iNKT cells.

From germline, CDR1 is KGHSH and CDR2 LQKENI. The CDR3 totals 15 residues. V dropped 2 bases and J dropped 0; count of bases not matched to a gene: 4. TCRdb recomputed calls from the 5' RACE reads with MiXCR, one row per CDR3 protein. The sample shows over 550,000 distinct CDR3 sequences, around 7.5% of them seen only once. Note on this clonotype: Antigen unknown.

The sample also formed part of further work on yellow fever vaccine responses in identical twins.

The specimen sequenced was PBMCs. The receptor's source is a woman aged 18-30 years in good health. The J gene is TRBJ2-7, the V gene TRBV18; 7 nucleotides match TRBD1. The CDR3 spells CASSPMGQSSYEQYF. The CDR3 DNA reads as TGTGCCAGCTCACCAATGGGACAGAGCTCCTACGAGCAGTACTTC.